This T cell receptor (beta chain) originates from a study of blood T cell repertoires in COVID-19. Germline V gives CDR1 LNHDA, CDR2 SQIVND (reference sequence). Trimming took 3 bases from V and 8 from J; bases not matched to a gene: 6. There are 14 residues in the CDR3. Profiled with immunoSEQ multiplex PCR; TCRdb holds only in-frame clones, not every one. Of about 240,000 clones listed, 70% to 85% are singletons. This receptor was identified in an elderly woman with acute or convalescent COVID-19. The sample consisted of peripheral blood. The chain carries TRBV19 and TRBJ1-2; 10 positions match TRBD1. The CDR3, as DNA: TGTGCCAGTAGTATCGAGGGGACAGGGGTCGGCTACACCTTC. Translated, it gives CASSIEGTGVGYTF.